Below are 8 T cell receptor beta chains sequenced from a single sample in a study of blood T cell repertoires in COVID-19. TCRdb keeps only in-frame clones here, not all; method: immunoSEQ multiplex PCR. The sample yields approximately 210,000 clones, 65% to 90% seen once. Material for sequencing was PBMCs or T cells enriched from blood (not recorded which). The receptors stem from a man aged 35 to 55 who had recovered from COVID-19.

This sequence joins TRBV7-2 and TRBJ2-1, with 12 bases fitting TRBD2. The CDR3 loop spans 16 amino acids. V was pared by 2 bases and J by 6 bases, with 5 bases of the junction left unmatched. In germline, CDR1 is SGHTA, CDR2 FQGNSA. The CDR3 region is CASSLNPSGRGNEQFF. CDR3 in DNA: TGTGCCAGCAGCTTAAATCCTAGCGGGAGGGGCAATGAGCAGTTCTTC.

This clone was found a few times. CDR3 in amino acids: CAWSVGTGGNTIYF. The CDR3 DNA is TGTGCCTGGAGTGTAGGGACAGGGGGAAACACCATATATTTT. J is TRBJ1-3 and V is TRBV30, with TRBD1 matching 9 bases. V was clipped by 0 bases and J by 4 bases; unmatched bases: 1. The CDR3 length is 14 residues. Germline-derived CDR1 and CDR2 are GTSNPN and SVGIG (reference sequence).

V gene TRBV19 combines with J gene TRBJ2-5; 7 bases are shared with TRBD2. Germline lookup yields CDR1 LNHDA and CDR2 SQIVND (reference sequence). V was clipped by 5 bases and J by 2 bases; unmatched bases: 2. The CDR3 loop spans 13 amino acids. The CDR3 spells CASSWGGQETQYF. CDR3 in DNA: TGTGCCAGTAGTTGGGGGGGTCAAGAGACCCAGTACTTC.

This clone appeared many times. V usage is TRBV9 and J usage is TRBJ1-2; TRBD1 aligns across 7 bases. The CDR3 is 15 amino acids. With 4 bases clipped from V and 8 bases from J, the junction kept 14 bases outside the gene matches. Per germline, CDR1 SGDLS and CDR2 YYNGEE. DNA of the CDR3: TGTGCCAGCAGCTCCCGCGGGCAGGGGGTCGGGGGCTACACCTTC. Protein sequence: CASSSRGQGVGGYTF.

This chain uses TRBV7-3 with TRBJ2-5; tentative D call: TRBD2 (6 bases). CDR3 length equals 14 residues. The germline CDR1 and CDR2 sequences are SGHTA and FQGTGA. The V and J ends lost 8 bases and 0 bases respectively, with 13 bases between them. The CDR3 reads CASSRGSYQETQYF. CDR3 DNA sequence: TGTGCCAGCTCACGGGGGTCGTACCAAGAGACCCAGTACTTC.

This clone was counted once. CDR3 coding DNA: TGTGCCAGCAGCTTAGTTGCCCCGAGAGAGCAGTTCTTC. Its protein is CASSLVAPREQFF. This chain uses TRBV7-2 with TRBJ2-1; D is unresolved. V lost 1 base to trimming and J lost 10 bases, with 11 bases between them. The CDR3 consists of 13 residues. In germline, CDR1 is SGHTA, CDR2 FQGNSA.

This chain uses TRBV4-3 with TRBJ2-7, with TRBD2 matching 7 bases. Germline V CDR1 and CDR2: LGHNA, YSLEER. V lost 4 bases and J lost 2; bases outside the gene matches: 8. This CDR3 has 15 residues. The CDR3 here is CASSRGGRGTYEQYF. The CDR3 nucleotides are TGCGCCAGCAGCCGTGGGGGGAGGGGAACCTACGAGCAGTACTTC.

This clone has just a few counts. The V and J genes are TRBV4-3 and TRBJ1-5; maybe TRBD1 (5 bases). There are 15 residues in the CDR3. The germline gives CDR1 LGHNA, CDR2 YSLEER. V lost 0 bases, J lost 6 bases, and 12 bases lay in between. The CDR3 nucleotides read TGCGCCAGCAGCCAAGATTTGGGGCGCGGTCAGCCCCAGCATTTT. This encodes CASSQDLGRGQPQHF.